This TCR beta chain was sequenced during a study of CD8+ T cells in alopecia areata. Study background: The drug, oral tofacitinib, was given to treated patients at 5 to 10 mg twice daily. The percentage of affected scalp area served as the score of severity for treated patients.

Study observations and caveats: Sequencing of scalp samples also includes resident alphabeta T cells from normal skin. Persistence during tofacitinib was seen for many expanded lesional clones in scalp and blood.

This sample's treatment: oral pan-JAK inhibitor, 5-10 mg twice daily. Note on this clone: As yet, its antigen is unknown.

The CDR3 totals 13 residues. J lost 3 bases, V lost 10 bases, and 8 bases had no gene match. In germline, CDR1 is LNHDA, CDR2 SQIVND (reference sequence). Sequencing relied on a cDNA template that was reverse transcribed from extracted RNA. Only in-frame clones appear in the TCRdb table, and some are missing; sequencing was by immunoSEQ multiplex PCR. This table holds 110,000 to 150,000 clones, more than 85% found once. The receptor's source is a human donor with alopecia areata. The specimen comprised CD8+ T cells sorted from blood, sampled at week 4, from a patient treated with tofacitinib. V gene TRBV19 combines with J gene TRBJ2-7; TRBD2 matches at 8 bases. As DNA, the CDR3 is TGTGCCACTACCGGGACTAGTATCTACGAGCAGTACTTC. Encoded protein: CATTGTSIYEQYF. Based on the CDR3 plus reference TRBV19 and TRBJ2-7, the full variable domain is DGGITQSPKYLFRKEGQNVTLSCEQNLNHDAMYWYRQDPGQGLRLIYYSQIVNDFQKGDIAEGYSVSREKKESFPLTVTSAQKNPTAFYLCATTGTSIYEQYFGPGTRLTVT.